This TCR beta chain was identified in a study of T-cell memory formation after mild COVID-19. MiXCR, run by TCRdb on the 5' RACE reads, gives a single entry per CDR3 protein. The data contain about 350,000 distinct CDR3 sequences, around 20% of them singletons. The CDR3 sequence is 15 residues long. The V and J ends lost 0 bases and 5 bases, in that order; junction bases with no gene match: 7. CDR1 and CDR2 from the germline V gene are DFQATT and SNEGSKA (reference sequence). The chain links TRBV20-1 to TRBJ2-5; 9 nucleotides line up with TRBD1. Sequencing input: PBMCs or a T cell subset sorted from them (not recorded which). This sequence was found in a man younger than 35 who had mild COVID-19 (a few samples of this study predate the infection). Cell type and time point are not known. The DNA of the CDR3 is TGCAGTGCTAGAGATATGGGACAGGGCCAGGAGACCCAGTACTTC. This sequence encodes CSARDMGQGQETQYF.